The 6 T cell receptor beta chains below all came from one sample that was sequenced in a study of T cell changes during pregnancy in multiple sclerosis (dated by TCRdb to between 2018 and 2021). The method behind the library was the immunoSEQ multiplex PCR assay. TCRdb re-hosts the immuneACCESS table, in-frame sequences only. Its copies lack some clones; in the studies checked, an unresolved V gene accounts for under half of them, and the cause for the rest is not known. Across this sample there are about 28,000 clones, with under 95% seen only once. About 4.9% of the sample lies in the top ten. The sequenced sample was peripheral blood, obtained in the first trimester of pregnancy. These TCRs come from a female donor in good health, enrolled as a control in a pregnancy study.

The CDR3 coding sequence is TGTGCCAGCAGTGACTCCCCGGGGAGAAGAACTGAAGCTTTCTTT. Translating it yields CASSDSPGRRTEAFF. This chain links TRBV6-4 with TRBJ1-1; D gene uncertain. Germline V lookup: CDR1 MRHNA, CDR2 SNTAGT. With 0 bases removed from V and 5 bases from J, the gap between germline ends came to 13 bases. The CDR3 sequence is 15 residues long.

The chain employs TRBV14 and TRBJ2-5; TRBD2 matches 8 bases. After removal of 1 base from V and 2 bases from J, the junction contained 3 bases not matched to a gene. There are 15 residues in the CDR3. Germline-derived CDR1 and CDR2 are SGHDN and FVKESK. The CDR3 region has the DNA TGTGCCAGCAGCCAAGTACGGGGGGGGCAAGAGACCCAGTACTTC. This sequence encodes CASSQVRGGQETQYF. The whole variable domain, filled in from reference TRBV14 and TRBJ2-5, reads EAGVTQFPSHSVIEKGQTVTLRCDPISGHDNLYWYRRVMGKEIKFLLHFVKESKQDESGMPNNRFLAERTGGTYSTLKVQPAELEDSGVYFCASSQVRGGQETQYFGPGTRLLVL.

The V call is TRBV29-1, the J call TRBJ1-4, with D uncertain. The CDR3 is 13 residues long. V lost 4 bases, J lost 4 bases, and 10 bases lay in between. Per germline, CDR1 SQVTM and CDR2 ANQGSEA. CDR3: CSVGTEFNEKLFF. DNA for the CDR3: TGCAGCGTTGGAACAGAATTTAATGAAAAACTGTTTTTT. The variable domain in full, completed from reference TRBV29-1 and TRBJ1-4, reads SAVISQKPSRDICQRGTSLTIQCQVDSQVTMMFWYRQQPGQSLTLIATANQGSEATYESGFVIDKFPISRPNLTFSTLTVSNMSPEDSSIYLCSVGTEFNEKLFFGSGTQLSVL.

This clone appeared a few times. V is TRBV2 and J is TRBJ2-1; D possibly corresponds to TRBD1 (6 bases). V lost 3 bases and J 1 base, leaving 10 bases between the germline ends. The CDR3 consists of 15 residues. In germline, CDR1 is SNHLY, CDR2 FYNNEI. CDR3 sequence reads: CASSDWGPSYNEQFF. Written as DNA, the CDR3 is TGTGCCAGCAGTGACTGGGGGCCTTCCTACAATGAGCAGTTCTTC.

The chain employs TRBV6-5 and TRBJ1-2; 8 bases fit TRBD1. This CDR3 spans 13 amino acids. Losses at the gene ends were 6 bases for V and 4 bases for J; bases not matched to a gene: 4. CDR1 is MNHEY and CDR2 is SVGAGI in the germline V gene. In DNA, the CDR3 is TGTGCCAGCAGGCCGACAGGGGCCTATGGCTACACCTTC. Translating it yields CASRPTGAYGYTF.

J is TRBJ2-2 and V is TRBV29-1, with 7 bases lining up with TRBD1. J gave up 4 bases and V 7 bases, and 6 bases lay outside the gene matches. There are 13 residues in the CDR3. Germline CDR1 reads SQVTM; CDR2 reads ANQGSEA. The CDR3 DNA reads TGCAGCGCCTTGGACAGGCCCACCGGGGAGCTGTTTTTT. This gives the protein CSALDRPTGELFF.